The 3 T cell receptor beta chains reported below all come from one sample, sequenced in a study of blood T cell repertoires in COVID-19. Data came from immunoSEQ multiplex PCR; TCRdb stores just in-frame clones and leaves some out. The profile shows around 150,000 clones, around four fifths of them singletons. Material for sequencing was peripheral blood. Source of these receptors: a man between 65 and 85 years old with acute or convalescent COVID-19.

J is TRBJ1-1 and V is TRBV10-3; the D is unclear. In germline, CDR1 is ENHRY, CDR2 SYGVKD. Trimming removed 4 bases at V and 3 bases at J, with 9 bases between. This CDR3 contains 13 residues. Here the CDR3 DNA reads TGTGCCATCAGTGCGTCCGGGGACACTGAAGCTTTCTTT. Its translation: CAISASGDTEAFF.

The rearrangement uses TRBV6-5 and TRBJ1-2; D is unclear. Germline V lookup: CDR1 MNHEY, CDR2 SVGAGI. Trimming cost V 8 bases and J 4 bases, with 11 bases left between them. This CDR3 region has 12 residues. The CDR3 loop is CASLTVGYGYTF. As DNA, the CDR3 is TGTGCCAGCCTGACTGTAGGCTATGGCTACACCTTC.

This clone was found a few times. The chain uses TRBV12-3 or TRBV12-4 and TRBJ1-5; no clear D gene. With 7 bases removed from V and 6 bases from J, the gap between germline ends came to 10 bases. CDR3 length equals 12 residues. In DNA, the CDR3 is TGTGCCAGCACCTCCGCGAGTCAGCCCCAGCATTTT. Its translation: CASTSASQPQHF.